The next 18 T cell receptor beta chains were all read from a single sample in a study of T cell responses to AZD1222 COVID-19 vaccine. This table comes from immunoSEQ multiplex PCR, and its TCRdb copy is limited to in-frame clones, with some not included. The data show about 150,000 clones, approximately 90% seen once. The input for sequencing was peripheral blood, taken on day 0 of AZD1222 vaccination. The source is an adult in good health.

This rearrangement joins TRBV27 to TRBJ2-7; TRBD1 might be the D (6 bases). The CDR3 extends over 14 amino acids. V was pared by 7 bases and J by 7 bases, with 20 bases between. The germline V gene encodes CDR1 MNHEY and CDR2 SMNVEV (reference sequence). Here the CDR3 DNA reads TGTGCCAGCATAGGGGGTCGCTCACCAGGTGAGCAGTACTTC. Translated, it gives CASIGGRSPGEQYF.

The V call is TRBV7-8, the J call TRBJ2-1, with 9 bases fitting TRBD2. The CDR3 is 15 amino acids. Trimming removed 0 bases from V and 3 bases from J; junction bases left unmatched: 0. The germline V gene has CDR1 SGHVS and CDR2 FQNEAQ. This chain's CDR3 is CASSLATSGYNEQFF. CDR3 sequence (DNA): TGTGCCAGCAGCTTAGCGACTAGCGGCTACAATGAGCAGTTCTTC.

This clone was recorded only once. The chain combines TRBV18 with TRBJ2-3; 8 bases align to TRBD1. V dropped 6 bases and J dropped 2; count of bases not matched to a gene: 7. The CDR3 spans 15 residues. Germline CDR1 reads KGHSH; CDR2 reads LQKENI. The CDR3 nucleotides read TGTGCCAGCTCTCAGGGGGCTTCGCTCACAGATACGCAGTATTTT. Translated, it gives CASSQGASLTDTQYF.

This clone was counted between two and nine times. This rearrangement joins TRBV19 to TRBJ2-1, with 8 bases aligning to TRBD1. With 4 bases clipped from V and 6 bases from J, the junction kept 8 bases outside the gene matches. Per the germline V gene, CDR1 is LNHDA and CDR2 is SQIVND (reference sequence). The length of the CDR3 is 15 residues. In DNA form, the CDR3 reads TGTGCCAGTAGTACCGACAGGGGTCCTGGCAATGAGCAGTTCTTC. Amino acid sequence: CASSTDRGPGNEQFF.

V and J are TRBV7-2 and TRBJ2-7, with 8 bases lining up with TRBD1. The V gene end was trimmed by 5 bases and the J gene end by 5 bases; junction bases not matched to a gene: 8. From germline, CDR1 is SGHTA and CDR2 FQGNSA. The CDR3 totals 14 residues. The CDR3 region has the DNA TGTGCCAGCAGCCCCGGACAGGGACGCGACGAGCAGTACTTC. This sequence encodes CASSPGQGRDEQYF.

The CDR3 nucleotides read TGTGCCAGCAGTCTATTGGCAGGGTCGGGCACAGATACGCAGTATTTT. It is translated as CASSLLAGSGTDTQYF. This chain connects TRBV28 to TRBJ2-3, with D possibly being TRBD1 (5 bases). From germline, CDR1 is MDHEN and CDR2 SYDVKM. V lost 5 bases, J lost 1 base, and 16 bases lay in between. This CDR3 has 16 residues. Full variable domain (outside the CDR3, taken from reference TRBV28 and TRBJ2-3): DVKVTQSSRYLVKRTGEKVFLECVQDMDHENMFWYRQDPGLGLRLIYFSYDVKMKEKGDIPEGYSVSREKKERFSLILESASTNQTSMYLCASSLLAGSGTDTQYFGPGTRLTVL.

The rearrangement uses TRBV24-1 and TRBJ1-5, with D unclear. Trimming took off 3 bases at V and 0 bases at J, with 2 bases between the two ends. Germline CDR1 and CDR2: KGHDR and SFDVKD. The CDR3 contains 13 residues. The CDR3 here is CATSDDSNQPQHF. For the CDR3, the DNA is TGTGCCACCAGTGATGATAGCAATCAGCCCCAGCATTTT.

The V and J genes are TRBV28 and TRBJ1-5; D ambiguous. The germline CDR1 and CDR2 sequences are MDHEN and SYDVKM. Trimming pared 2 bases from V and 0 bases from J, leaving 11 bases between. This CDR3 contains 16 residues. CDR3 nucleotide sequence: TGTGCCAGCAGTTTAGGTTCCGGTTATAGCAATCAGCCCCAGCATTTT. Its translation: CASSLGSGYSNQPQHF. The variable domain in full, completed from reference TRBV28 and TRBJ1-5, reads DVKVTQSSRYLVKRTGEKVFLECVQDMDHENMFWYRQDPGLGLRLIYFSYDVKMKEKGDIPEGYSVSREKKERFSLILESASTNQTSMYLCASSLGSGYSNQPQHFGDGTRLSIL.

V gene TRBV28 combines with J gene TRBJ1-1, with D unresolved. The V gene's germline CDR1 is MDHEN and CDR2 SYDVKM. Trimming stripped 2 bases from V and 0 bases from J, with 7 bases between. CDR3 length: 14 amino acids. The CDR3 sequence is CASSLQAMNTEAFF. CDR3 nucleotide sequence: TGTGCCAGCAGTTTACAGGCTATGAACACTGAAGCTTTCTTT.

The chain combines TRBV18 with TRBJ2-2, with TRBD1 matching 10 bases. The germline V gene encodes CDR1 KGHSH and CDR2 LQKENI. J gave up 12 bases and V 5 bases, and 3 bases lay outside the gene matches. CDR3 length: 12 residues. DNA for the CDR3: TGTGCCAGCTCAATCGACAGGGGGCAGCTGTTTTTT. This gives the protein CASSIDRGQLFF.

This clone showed up just once. This sequence joins TRBV29-1 and TRBJ2-1; 8 nucleotides line up with TRBD2. The junction had 9 bases not matched to a gene; V was cut back by 1 base and J by 1 base. Germline V lookup: CDR1 SQVTM, CDR2 ANQGSEA. The CDR3 has 17 residues. In nucleotides, the CDR3 is TGCAGCGTTGAAGGTCTAGCGGGTGGTCGATCCTACAATGAGCAGTTCTTC. Amino acids: CSVEGLAGGRSYNEQFF.

This rearrangement joins TRBV5-1 to TRBJ1-2, with D unclear. Between the trimmed V and J ends, which lost 0 bases and 2 bases, there was a span of 23 bases. This CDR3 is 19 amino acids long. The germline V gene has CDR1 SGHRS and CDR2 YFSETQ. CDR3 nucleotides: TGCGCCAGCAGCTTGGGCAGACCTATGACCGCACCTAGGAACTATGGCTACACCTTC. This gives the protein CASSLGRPMTAPRNYGYTF.

The chain joins TRBV18 to TRBJ1-5, with D perhaps matching TRBD1 (5 bases). The CDR3 contains 13 residues. Between the trimmed V and J ends, which lost 6 bases and 7 bases, there was a span of 13 bases. Germline V gene sequence: CDR1 KGHSH, CDR2 LQKENI. The CDR3 nucleotides read TGTGCCAGCTCTGCTGGGGCCGGCCAGCCCCAGCATTTT. Translated: CASSAGAGQPQHF.

The V and J genes are TRBV27 and TRBJ1-1, with D possibly TRBD1 on 5 matching bases. V was cut by 2 bases and J by 5 bases, with 15 bases left in between. Germline-derived CDR1 and CDR2 are MNHEY and SMNVEV (reference sequence). CDR3 length: 15 residues. The CDR3 sequence: CASSLTWGGVTEAFF. As DNA, the CDR3 is TGTGCCAGCAGTTTAACCTGGGGGGGTGTTACTGAAGCTTTCTTT.

This chain uses TRBV20-1 with TRBJ2-1; D call uncertain. The V end was cut by 3 bases, the J end by 6 bases, with 6 bases between. The germline V gene has CDR1 DFQATT and CDR2 SNEGSKA (reference sequence). The CDR3 contains 11 residues. The chain's CDR3 is CSASKGNEQFF. In DNA, the CDR3 is TGCAGTGCTAGTAAGGGCAATGAGCAGTTCTTC.

V is TRBV5-5 and J is TRBJ2-3; 8 positions agree with TRBD1. CDR1 and CDR2 from the germline V gene are SGHKS and YYEKEE (reference sequence). The CDR3 runs 17 residues. J lost 1 base, V lost 4 bases, and 11 bases had no gene match. The CDR3 spells CASSPRMGTGGTDTQYF. The CDR3 DNA follows: TGTGCCAGCAGCCCCCGGATGGGGACAGGAGGCACAGATACGCAGTATTTT. The full variable domain, its missing parts supplied by reference TRBV5-5 and TRBJ2-3, is DAGVTQSPTHLIKTRGQQVTLRCSPISGHKSVSWYQQVLGQGPQFIFQYYEKEERGRGNFPDRFSARQFPNYSSELNVNALLLGDSALYLCASSPRMGTGGTDTQYFGPGTRLTVL.

The sample holds one count of this clone. CDR3 sequence: CASSGRRQGGGYTF. As DNA, the CDR3 is TGTGCCAGCAGTGGCCGCCGACAGGGGGGCGGCTACACCTTC. The chain is built from TRBV27 and TRBJ1-2, with 9 nucleotides matching TRBD1. The length of the CDR3 is 14 residues. Trimming at V came to 5 bases and at J to 8 bases, leaving 9 bases not matched to a gene. The germline CDR1 and CDR2 sequences are MNHEY and SMNVEV (reference sequence).

The V call is TRBV7-9, the J call TRBJ2-1, with 7 bases that match TRBD1. The CDR3 covers 17 residues. The germline CDR1 and CDR2 sequences are SEHNR and FQNEAQ (reference sequence). The J segment lost 1 base and the V segment lost 4 bases, leaving 10 bases of the junction unmatched. The CDR3 loop is CASSSDRVFNSYNEQFF. The CDR3, as DNA: TGTGCCAGCAGCTCCGACAGGGTATTCAATTCCTACAATGAGCAGTTCTTC.